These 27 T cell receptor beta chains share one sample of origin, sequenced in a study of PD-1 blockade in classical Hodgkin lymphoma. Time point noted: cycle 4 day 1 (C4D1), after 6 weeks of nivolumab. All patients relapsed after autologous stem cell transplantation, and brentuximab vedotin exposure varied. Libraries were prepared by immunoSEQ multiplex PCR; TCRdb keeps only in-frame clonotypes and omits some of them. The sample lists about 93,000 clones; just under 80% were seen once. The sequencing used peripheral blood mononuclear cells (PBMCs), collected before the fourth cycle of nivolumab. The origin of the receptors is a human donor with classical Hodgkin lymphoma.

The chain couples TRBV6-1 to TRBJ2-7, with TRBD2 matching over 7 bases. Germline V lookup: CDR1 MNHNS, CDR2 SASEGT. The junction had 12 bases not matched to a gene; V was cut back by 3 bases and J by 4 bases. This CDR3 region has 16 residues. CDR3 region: CASSDRSSGHLYEQYF. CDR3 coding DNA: TGTGCCAGCAGTGATCGGTCTAGCGGACACCTTTACGAGCAGTACTTC.

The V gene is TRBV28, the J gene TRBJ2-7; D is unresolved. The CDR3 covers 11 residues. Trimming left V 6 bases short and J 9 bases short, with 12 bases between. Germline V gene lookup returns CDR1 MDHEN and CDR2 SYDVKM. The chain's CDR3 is CASSRDSGQYF. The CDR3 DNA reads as TGTGCCAGCAGCAGAGACTCCGGGCAGTACTTC.

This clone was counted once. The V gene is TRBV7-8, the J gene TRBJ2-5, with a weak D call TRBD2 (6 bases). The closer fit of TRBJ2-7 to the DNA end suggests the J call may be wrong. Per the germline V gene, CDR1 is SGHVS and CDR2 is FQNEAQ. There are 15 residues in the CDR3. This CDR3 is CASSLVVGGSYEQYF. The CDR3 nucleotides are TGTGCCAGCAGCTTGGTAGTTGGAGGGAGCTACGAGCAGTACTTC.

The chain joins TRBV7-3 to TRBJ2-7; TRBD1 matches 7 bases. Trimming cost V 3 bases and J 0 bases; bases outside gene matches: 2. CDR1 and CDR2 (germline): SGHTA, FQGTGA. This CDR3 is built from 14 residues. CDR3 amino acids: CASSFAGGSYEQYF. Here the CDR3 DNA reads TGTGCCAGCAGCTTCGCAGGGGGCTCCTACGAGCAGTACTTC. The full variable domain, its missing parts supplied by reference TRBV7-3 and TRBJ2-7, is GAGVSQTPSNKVTEKGKYVELRCDPISGHTALYWYRQSLGQGPEFLIYFQGTGAADDSGLPNDRFFAVRPEGSVSTLKIQRTERGDSAVYLCASSFAGGSYEQYFGPGTRLTVT.

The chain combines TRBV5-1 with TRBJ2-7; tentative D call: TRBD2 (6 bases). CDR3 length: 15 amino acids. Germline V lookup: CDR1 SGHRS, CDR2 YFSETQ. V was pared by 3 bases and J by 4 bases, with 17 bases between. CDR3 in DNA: TGCGCCAGCAGCTCCCTGCGGGGCGATATGTACGAGCAGTACTTC. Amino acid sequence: CASSSLRGDMYEQYF.

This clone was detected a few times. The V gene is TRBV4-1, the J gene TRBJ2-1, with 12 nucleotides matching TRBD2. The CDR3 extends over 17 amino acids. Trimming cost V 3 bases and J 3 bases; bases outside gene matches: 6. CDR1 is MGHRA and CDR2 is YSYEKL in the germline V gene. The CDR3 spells CASSQGLAGVFYNEQFF. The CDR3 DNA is TGCGCCAGCAGCCAGGGACTAGCGGGTGTTTTCTACAATGAGCAGTTCTTC.

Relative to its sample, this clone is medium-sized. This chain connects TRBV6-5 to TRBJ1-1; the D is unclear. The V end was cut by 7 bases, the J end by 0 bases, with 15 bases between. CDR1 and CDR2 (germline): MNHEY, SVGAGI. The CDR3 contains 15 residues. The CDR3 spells CASKLTGPLNTEAFF. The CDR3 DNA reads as TGTGCCAGCAAACTAACCGGGCCATTGAACACTGAAGCTTTCTTT.

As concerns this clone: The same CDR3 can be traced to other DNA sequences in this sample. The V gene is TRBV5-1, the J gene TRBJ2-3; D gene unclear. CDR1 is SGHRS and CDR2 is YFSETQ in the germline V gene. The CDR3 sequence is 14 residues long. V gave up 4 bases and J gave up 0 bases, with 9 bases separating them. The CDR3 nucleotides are TGCGCCAGCAGCCCGGGCCAGAGCACAGATACGCAGTATTTT. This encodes CASSPGQSTDTQYF.

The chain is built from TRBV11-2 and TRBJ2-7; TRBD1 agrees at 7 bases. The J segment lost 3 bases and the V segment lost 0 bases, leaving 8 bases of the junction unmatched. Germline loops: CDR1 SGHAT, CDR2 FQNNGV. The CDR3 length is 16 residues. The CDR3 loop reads CASSLDSPGGIYEQYF. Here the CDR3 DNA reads TGTGCCAGCAGCTTAGACTCGCCAGGGGGAATCTACGAGCAGTACTTC.

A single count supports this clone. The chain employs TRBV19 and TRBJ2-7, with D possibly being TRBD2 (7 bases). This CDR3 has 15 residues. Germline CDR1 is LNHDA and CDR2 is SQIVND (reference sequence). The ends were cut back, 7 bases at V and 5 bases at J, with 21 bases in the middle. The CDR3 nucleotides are TGTGCCAGTACCCCCAGGGGAGGGGGACCTGACGAGCAGTACTTC. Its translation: CASTPRGGGPDEQYF.

CDR3 amino acids: CASSMPGQGLSVLTF. CDR3 in DNA: TGTGCCAGTAGTATGCCGGGACAGGGGTTATCCGTCCTGACTTTC. V is TRBV19 and J is TRBJ2-6, with 10 positions matching TRBD1. The V segment lost 3 bases and the J segment 12 bases; nucleotides outside the gene matches: 8. The germline CDR1 and CDR2 sequences are LNHDA and SQIVND (reference sequence). This CDR3 contains 15 residues.

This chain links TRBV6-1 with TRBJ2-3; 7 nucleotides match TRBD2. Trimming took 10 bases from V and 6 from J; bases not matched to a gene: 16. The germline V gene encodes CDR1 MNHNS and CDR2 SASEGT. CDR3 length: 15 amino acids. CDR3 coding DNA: TGTGCCAACTCTTTGGCTAGCGGTCTATGGGATACGCAGTATTTT. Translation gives CANSLASGLWDTQYF.

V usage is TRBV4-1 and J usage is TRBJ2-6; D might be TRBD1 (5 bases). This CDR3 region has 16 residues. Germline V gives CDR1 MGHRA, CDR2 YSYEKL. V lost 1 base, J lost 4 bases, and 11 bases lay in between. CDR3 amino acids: CASSQGAGNGANVLTF. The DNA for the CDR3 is TGCGCCAGCAGCCAAGGGGCAGGGAACGGGGCCAACGTCCTGACTTTC.

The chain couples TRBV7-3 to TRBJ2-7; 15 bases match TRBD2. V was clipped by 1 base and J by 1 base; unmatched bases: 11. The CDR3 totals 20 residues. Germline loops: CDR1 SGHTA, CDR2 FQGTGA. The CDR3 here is CASSLKVKGLAGGFSYEQYF. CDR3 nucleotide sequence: TGTGCCAGCAGCTTAAAGGTTAAGGGACTAGCGGGGGGCTTTTCCTACGAGCAGTACTTC.

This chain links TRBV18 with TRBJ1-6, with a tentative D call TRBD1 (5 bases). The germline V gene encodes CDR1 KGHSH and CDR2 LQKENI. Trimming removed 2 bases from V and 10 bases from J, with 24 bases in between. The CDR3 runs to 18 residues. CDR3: CASSPYMIETADFSPLHF. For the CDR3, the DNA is TGTGCCAGCTCACCATATATGATTGAGACAGCGGATTTCTCACCCCTCCACTTT.

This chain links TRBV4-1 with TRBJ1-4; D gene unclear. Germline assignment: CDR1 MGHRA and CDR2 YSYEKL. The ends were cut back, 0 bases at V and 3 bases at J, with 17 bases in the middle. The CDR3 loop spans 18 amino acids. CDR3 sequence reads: CASSQDPPYGLSNEKLFF. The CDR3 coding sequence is TGCGCCAGCAGCCAAGATCCCCCCTACGGTTTATCTAATGAAAAACTGTTTTTT.

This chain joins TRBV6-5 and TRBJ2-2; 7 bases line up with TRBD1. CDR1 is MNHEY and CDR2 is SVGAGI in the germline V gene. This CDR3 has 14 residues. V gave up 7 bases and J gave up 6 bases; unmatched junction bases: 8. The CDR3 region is CASIDRDRAGELFF. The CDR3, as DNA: TGTGCCAGCATAGACAGGGATCGAGCCGGGGAGCTGTTTTTT.

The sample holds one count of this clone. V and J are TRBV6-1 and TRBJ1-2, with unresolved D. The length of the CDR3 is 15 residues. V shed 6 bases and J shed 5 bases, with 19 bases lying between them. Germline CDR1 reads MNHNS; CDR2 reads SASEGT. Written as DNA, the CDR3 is TGTGCCAGCAGAATAAGACAAACTTCGGATTATGGCTACACCTTC. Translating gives CASRIRQTSDYGYTF.

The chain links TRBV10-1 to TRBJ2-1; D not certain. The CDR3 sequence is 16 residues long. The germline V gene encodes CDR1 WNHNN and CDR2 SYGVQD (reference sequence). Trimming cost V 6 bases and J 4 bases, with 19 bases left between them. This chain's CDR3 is CASRAWEPNKYNEQFF. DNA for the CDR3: TGCGCCAGCAGAGCGTGGGAACCGAATAAATACAATGAGCAGTTCTTC.

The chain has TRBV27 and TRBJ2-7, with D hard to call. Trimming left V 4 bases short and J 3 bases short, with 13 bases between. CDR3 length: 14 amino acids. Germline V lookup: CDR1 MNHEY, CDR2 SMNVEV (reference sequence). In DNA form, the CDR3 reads TGTGCCAGCAGTTGGTTGGGTAGAGGCTACGAGCAGTACTTC. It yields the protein CASSWLGRGYEQYF.

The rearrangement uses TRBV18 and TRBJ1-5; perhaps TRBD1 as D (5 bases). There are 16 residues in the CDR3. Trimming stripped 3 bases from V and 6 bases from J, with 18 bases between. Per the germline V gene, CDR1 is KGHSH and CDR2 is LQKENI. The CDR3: CASSPMVRGSGQPQHF. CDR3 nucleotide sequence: TGTGCCAGCTCACCTATGGTGAGGGGATCGGGTCAGCCCCAGCATTTT.

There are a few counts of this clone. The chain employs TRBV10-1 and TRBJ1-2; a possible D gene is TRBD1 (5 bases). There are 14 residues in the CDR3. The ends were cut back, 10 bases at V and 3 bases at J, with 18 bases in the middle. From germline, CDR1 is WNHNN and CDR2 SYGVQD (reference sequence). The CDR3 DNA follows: TGCGCCAACCCTACAGGCCACCATCACTATGGCTACACCTTC. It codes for CANPTGHHHYGYTF.

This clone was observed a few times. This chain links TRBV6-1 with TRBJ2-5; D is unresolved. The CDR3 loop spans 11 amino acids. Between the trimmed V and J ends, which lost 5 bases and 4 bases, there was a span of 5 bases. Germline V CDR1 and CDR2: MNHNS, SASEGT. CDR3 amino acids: CASSNLETQYF. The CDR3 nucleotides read TGTGCCAGCAGTAACCTAGAGACCCAGTACTTC.

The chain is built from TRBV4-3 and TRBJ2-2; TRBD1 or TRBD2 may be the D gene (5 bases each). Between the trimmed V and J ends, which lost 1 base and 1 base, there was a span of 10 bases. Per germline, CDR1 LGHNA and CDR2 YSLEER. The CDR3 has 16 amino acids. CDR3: CASSQAGTLNTGELFF. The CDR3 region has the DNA TGCGCCAGCAGCCAAGCGGGGACCCTGAACACCGGGGAGCTGTTTTTT.

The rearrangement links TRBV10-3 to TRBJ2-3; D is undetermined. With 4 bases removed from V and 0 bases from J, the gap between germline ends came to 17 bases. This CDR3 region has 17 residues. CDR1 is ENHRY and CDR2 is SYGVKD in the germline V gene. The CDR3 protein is CAISAPRFDPSTDTQYF. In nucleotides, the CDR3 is TGTGCCATCAGTGCCCCCCGGTTTGACCCTAGCACAGATACGCAGTATTTT.

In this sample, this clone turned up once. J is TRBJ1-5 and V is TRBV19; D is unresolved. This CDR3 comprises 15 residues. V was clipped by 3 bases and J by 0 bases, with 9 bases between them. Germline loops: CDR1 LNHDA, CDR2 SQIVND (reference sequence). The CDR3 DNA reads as TGTGCCAGTAGTATTTGGGAGCCTAGCAATCAGCCCCAGCATTTT. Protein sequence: CASSIWEPSNQPQHF.

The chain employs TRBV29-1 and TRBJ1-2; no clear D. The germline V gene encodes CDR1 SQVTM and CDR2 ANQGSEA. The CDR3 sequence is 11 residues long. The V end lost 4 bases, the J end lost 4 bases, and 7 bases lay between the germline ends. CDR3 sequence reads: CSVAGFYGYTF. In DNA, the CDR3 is TGCAGCGTTGCAGGATTCTATGGCTACACCTTC.